This T cell receptor beta chain was observed in a study of T cell responses to AZD1222 COVID-19 vaccine. General study results and limits: Spike-specific TCR repertoires showed rising breadth and depth after two AZD1222 doses. A mostly white British donor set with more females was recruited, and clonal diversity was possibly underestimated. CD4 TCRs covered the whole spike, strongest at regions 160-218 and 743-854.

Sequencing was performed with immunoSEQ multiplex PCR; in TCRdb, only in-frame clones are kept and a portion is missing. The table lists 100,000 to 120,000 clones, 85% to 90% of them singletons. The ends were cut back, 1 base at V and 2 bases at J, with 5 bases in the middle. The CDR3 sequence is 14 residues long. Germline CDR1 LNHDA, CDR2 SQIVND (reference sequence). Details on this clone: Its antigen remains unknown.

This chain links TRBV19 with TRBJ2-2; unclear D gene. The clonotype originates from an adult in good health. This sample comprised peripheral blood, obtained on day 0 of AZD1222 vaccination. The CDR3 protein is CASSIGANTGELFF. In nucleotides, the CDR3 is TGTGCCAGTAGTATAGGGGCTAACACCGGGGAGCTGTTTTTT.